Sequencing of this TCR beta chain was carried out in a study of blood T cell repertoires in COVID-19. This table comes from immunoSEQ multiplex PCR, and its TCRdb copy is limited to in-frame clones, with some not included. The profile shows about 59,000 clones, 70% to 80% of them singletons. Trimming shortened V by 5 bases and J by 7 bases, and 18 bases separated the two germline ends. In germline, CDR1 is SGHTA, CDR2 FQGNSA. There are 14 residues in the CDR3. V gene TRBV7-2 combines with J gene TRBJ2-7; the D gene is possibly TRBD2 (7 bases). The receptor was isolated from a human donor in a cohort sampled during active COVID-19. Sequenced sample: peripheral blood. The CDR3 DNA follows: TGTGCCAGCAGCAAGGGGGGGGGACGATCGGAGCAGTACTTC. Protein sequence: CASSKGGGRSEQYF.